The T cell receptor beta chain under discussion was sequenced for a study of cytomegalovirus exposure and HLA in healthy donors. Whole-study context: An earlier analysis found roughly 100 million unique TCR beta sequences from 200 million or so T cells. General study results and limits: TCR beta V- and J-gene trimming, according to a later analysis, was linked to a missense DCLRE1C variant.

On this clone itself: Its antigen is currently unknown.

The PCR used 60 Vbeta and 13 Jbeta primers. The table came from immunoSEQ multiplex PCR; TCRdb's copy has only in-frame clones and leaves some out. The data show about 120,000 clones, around three quarters seen once. Nominal health characterized the donors when sampled, though unrecorded immune exposures were likely. This CDR3 contains 12 residues. Between the trimmed V and J ends, which lost 1 base and 8 bases, there was a span of 6 bases. Germline assignment: CDR1 SEHNR and CDR2 FQNEAQ (reference sequence). The gene calls are TRBV7-9 and TRBJ2-1; D not certain. The source of this sequence is a man aged 50 to 60 in good health and CMV-seropositive. Input material: PBMCs. This chain's CDR3 is CASSLVSDEQFF. The CDR3 nucleotides are TGTGCCAGCAGCTTAGTGTCCGATGAGCAGTTCTTC.